Each of the 10 T cell receptor beta chains below was sequenced from the same sample in a study of blood T cells in healthy people across ages. A second PCR of 7 to 11 cycles used a sample-barcoded 5' primer and a J-beta primer mix. TCRdb passed the 5' RACE reads through MiXCR, listing each CDR3 protein once. The table lists over 1,500,000 distinct CDR3 sequences, roughly two fifths of them singletons. Sequencing input: blood. The receptors here all came from a human donor in good health.

The CDR3 here is CAISESKEVTGELFF. CDR3 DNA: TGTGCCATCAGTGAGTCCAAAGAAGTCACCGGGGAGCTGTTTTTT. The chain employs TRBV10-3 and TRBJ2-2; D not resolved. This CDR3 has 15 amino acids. Per the germline V gene, CDR1 is ENHRY and CDR2 is SYGVKD. V was shortened by 0 bases and J by 4 bases, with 9 bases between the two germline ends.

The chain recombines TRBV20-1 with TRBJ2-5; the D is unclear. Germline CDR1 is DFQATT and CDR2 is SNEGSKA (reference sequence). The CDR3 totals 13 residues. The CDR3 loop reads CSPVLTDQETQYF. The CDR3 DNA reads as TGCAGCCCCGTCCTGACGGACCAAGAGACCCAGTACTTC.

With respect to this clonotype: It may be a read error: a sequence one base away is much more abundant. The chain employs TRBV12-3 or TRBV12-4 and TRBJ1-5, with 10 positions matching TRBD1. This CDR3 has 16 amino acids. The junction had 5 bases not matched to a gene; V was cut back by 4 bases and J by 2 bases. The CDR3 sequence: CASSSGDRGRNQPQHF. The DNA for the CDR3 is TGTGCCAGCAGTTCCGGCGACAGGGGGCGCAATCAGCCCCAGCATTTT.

The chain carries TRBV6-5 and TRBJ2-7, with D possibly being TRBD1 or TRBD2 (5 bases each). CDR1 and CDR2 (germline): MNHEY, SVGAGI. Trimming took off 6 bases at V and 0 bases at J, with 12 bases between the two ends. The CDR3 has 14 residues. CDR3 region: CASSRLRGSYEQYF. The DNA of the CDR3 is TGTGCCAGCAGCCGGTTGAGGGGCTCCTACGAGCAGTACTTC.

The genes are TRBV11-2 and TRBJ1-1, with unresolved D. Per germline, CDR1 SGHAT and CDR2 FQNNGV. The CDR3 sequence is 14 residues long. V was pared by 3 bases and J by 3 bases, with 11 bases between. The CDR3 sequence is CASSFPVMDTEAFF. For the CDR3, the DNA is TGTGCCAGCAGCTTCCCGGTCATGGACACTGAAGCTTTCTTT.

This clonotype was detected only a few times. The chain links TRBV11-2 to TRBJ2-5, with 11 positions matching TRBD2. Per the germline V gene, CDR1 is SGHAT and CDR2 is FQNNGV. This CDR3 region has 17 residues. V gave up 2 bases and J gave up 1 base; unmatched junction bases: 6. The CDR3 coding sequence is TGTGCCAGCAGCTTAAAGCGGCTAGCGGGGGGCCAAGAGACCCAGTACTTC. Translation gives CASSLKRLAGGQETQYF.

The chain employs TRBV7-3 and TRBJ1-6; possible D gene TRBD1, 5 bases. Germline CDR1 SGHTA, CDR2 FQGTGA. The V end lost 0 bases, the J end lost 7 bases, and 10 bases lay between the germline ends. The CDR3 runs to 15 residues. DNA for the CDR3: TGTGCCAGCAGCTTAACAGGGGTCTCAAATTCACCCCTCCACTTT. The encoded protein is CASSLTGVSNSPLHF.

Details on this clonotype: The junction does not match germline at one end; this may be a read error. V gene TRBV6-2 or TRBV6-3 combines with J gene TRBJ1-5, with unresolved D. Germline CDR1 is MNHEY and CDR2 is SVGEGT. The CDR3 covers 14 residues. The CDR3 DNA reads TGTGCCAGCAAAACTCGCTATAGCAATCCGCCCCAGCATTTT. The encoded protein is CASKTRYSNPPQHF.

The chain recombines TRBV5-1 with TRBJ2-3; D gene ambiguous. The CDR3 consists of 12 residues. Between the trimmed V and J ends, which lost 5 bases and 5 bases, there was a span of 9 bases. Per the germline V gene, CDR1 is SGHRS and CDR2 is YFSETQ. The CDR3 sequence: CASRTRLDTQYF. The CDR3 bases are TGCGCCAGCAGAACCCGCTTAGATACGCAGTATTTT.

In this sample, this clonotype turned up many times. The J gene is TRBJ1-1, the V gene TRBV12-3 or TRBV12-4; 7 bases are a match to TRBD1. The length of the CDR3 is 14 residues. Germline trimming cut 6 bases from V and 1 base from J; bases unmatched to any gene: 5. Written as DNA, the CDR3 is TGTGCCAGCAGCTTGGACAGGACGAACACTGAAGCTTTCTTT. It specifies CASSLDRTNTEAFF.